This TCR beta chain stems from a study of tumor-infiltrating lymphocytes in localized non-small cell lung cancer. Here immunoSEQ multiplex PCR was the method, and the copy in TCRdb shows in-frame clones only, minus some. The data contain approximately 15,000 clones, approximately 79% of them singletons. Germline lookup yields CDR1 MNHNS and CDR2 SASEGT. The CDR3 covers 15 residues. Trimming took 0 bases from V and 4 from J, leaving 10 bases between them. The V and J genes are TRBV6-1 and TRBJ1-5, with D tentatively TRBD1 (6 bases). Sequenced material: lung tumor tissue. The receptor's source is a human donor with non-small cell lung cancer. The CDR3 DNA is TGTGCCAGCAGTGAAGCGGGGGGGCCTAATCAGCCCCAGCATTTT. The encoded protein is CASSEAGGPNQPQHF.